Each of the 21 T cell receptor beta chains below was sequenced from the same sample in a study of quantifying T cell responses using KT2 cells. Study as a whole: RNA was reverse transcribed with TCR alpha and beta constant-region primers.

Each cDNA got a UMI-containing oligo ligated at its 3' end. The first PCR ran three to four cycles with an equimolar RC1.1 and RC1.2 beta primer mix. TCRdb ran MiXCR on the UMI-ligation and nested PCR reads and lists one entry per CDR3 protein. The table shows about 32,000 distinct CDR3 sequences, with approximately 6.8% occurring only once. The sequencing sample was made of PBMCs spiked with cells of the T cell clone KT2. The receptors shown here come from a human donor.

Ten or more counts support this clonotype. The V gene is TRBV6-6, the J gene TRBJ1-5; D gene uncertain. Trimming shortened V by 0 bases and J by 5 bases, and 14 bases separated the two germline ends. The CDR3 totals 16 residues. Germline V gene data show CDR1 as MNHNY and CDR2 as SVGAGI (reference sequence). DNA of the CDR3: TGTGCCAGCAGTTACTCGATTGGACCAAGCGATCAGCCCCAGCATTTT. Its translation: CASSYSIGPSDQPQHF.

In the case of this clonotype: One base away lies a much larger clone, so this may be a sequencing read error. This rearrangement joins TRBV4-2 to TRBJ2-3, with D unclear. The CDR3 is 13 amino acids. Germline V gene lookup returns CDR1 LGHNA and CDR2 YNFKEQ. V was shortened by 8 bases and J by 2 bases, with 11 bases between the two germline ends. CDR3 sequence: CASGRYSTDTQYF. The CDR3 region has the DNA TGTGCCAGCGGCCGGTACTCCACAGATACGCAGTATTTT.

The rearrangement links TRBV12-3 or TRBV12-4 to TRBJ2-3; the D gene could be TRBD1 or TRBD2 (5 bases each). Trimming took off 6 bases at V and 0 bases at J, with 10 bases between the two ends. The CDR3 length is 14 residues. CDR3 in DNA: TGTGCCAGCAGCTGGGACGGAAGCACAGATACGCAGTATTTT. Protein product: CASSWDGSTDTQYF.

There are a few counts of this clonotype. The chain is built from TRBV7-2 and TRBJ2-7, with D perhaps TRBD2 (5 bases). Trimming pared 5 bases from V and 0 bases from J, leaving 17 bases between. The germline V gene has CDR1 SGHTA and CDR2 FQGNSA. There are 16 residues in the CDR3. The CDR3 spells CASSPTRQRSSYEQYF. CDR3 DNA sequence: TGTGCCAGCAGCCCGACACGCCAGCGGAGCTCCTACGAGCAGTACTTC. Full variable domain (remainder filled in from reference TRBV7-2 and TRBJ2-7): GAGVSQSPSNKVTEKGKDVELRCDPISGHTALYWYRQSLGQGLEFLIYFQGNSAPDKSGLPSDRFSAERTGGSVSTLTIQRTQQEDSAVYLCASSPTRQRSSYEQYFGPGTRLTVT.

Only a few counts were recorded for this clonotype. The V and J genes are TRBV20-1 and TRBJ2-1, with TRBD2 identical over 7 bases. CDR1 is DFQATT, CDR2 SNEGSKA, per germline (reference sequence). V was clipped by 5 bases and J by 14 bases; unmatched bases: 12. This CDR3 is 12 amino acids long. The CDR3 spells CSALSGIVGEFF. CDR3 DNA sequence: TGCAGTGCTTTAAGCGGGATTGTAGGGGAGTTCTTC.

The chain joins TRBV2 to TRBJ1-5, with TRBD1 identical over 8 bases. Per germline, CDR1 SNHLY and CDR2 FYNNEI. This CDR3 is built from 15 residues. J gave up 6 bases and V 3 bases, and 7 bases lay outside the gene matches. The CDR3 loop is CASSELGTGSQPQHF. The CDR3 DNA is TGTGCCAGCAGTGAGTTAGGGACAGGATCTCAGCCCCAGCATTTT.

This clonotype turned up a few times. The rearrangement links TRBV6-2 or TRBV6-3 to TRBJ1-3; D is possibly TRBD1 (5 bases). Per germline, CDR1 MNHEY and CDR2 SVGEGT. The CDR3 length is 14 residues. V lost 8 bases to trimming and J lost 1 base, with 12 bases between them. The CDR3 reads CASQEGRSGNTIYF. The CDR3 nucleotides are TGTGCCAGCCAGGAGGGGCGTTCTGGAAACACCATATATTTT.

This clonotype was found many times. The chain combines TRBV6-1 with TRBJ2-5; 8 bases align to TRBD1. The CDR3 runs 14 residues. From germline, CDR1 is MNHNS and CDR2 SASEGT. Trimming cost V 3 bases and J 3 bases; bases outside gene matches: 3. CDR3 in DNA: TGTGCCAGCAGTGACCCGGACAGGGAAGAGACCCAGTACTTC. Encoded protein: CASSDPDREETQYF.

This clonotype was found many times. The gene calls are TRBV7-9 and TRBJ1-4, with no clear D. CDR1 SEHNR and CDR2 FQNEAQ come from the germline V gene (reference sequence). With 5 bases removed from V and 14 bases from J, the gap between germline ends came to 15 bases. CDR3 length: 12 amino acids. The CDR3 DNA reads TGTGCCAGCAGCGTATACCTCATGGGGCTGTTTTTT. Its protein is CASSVYLMGLFF.

This clonotype was recorded a few times. This chain connects TRBV7-6 to TRBJ2-7; D call uncertain. Trimming removed 2 bases at V and 2 bases at J, with 7 bases between. CDR1 is SGHVS and CDR2 is FNYEAQ in the germline V gene. The CDR3 length is 13 residues. The CDR3 nucleotides are TGTGCCAGCAGCTTACGCCGGACCTACGAGCAGTACTTC. Protein product: CASSLRRTYEQYF.

This clonotype appeared many times. The V gene is TRBV7-8, the J gene TRBJ1-1; tentative D call: TRBD1 (5 bases). CDR3 length: 15 amino acids. Germline V gene data show CDR1 as SGHVS and CDR2 as FQNEAQ. Trimming removed 4 bases at V and 10 bases at J, with 22 bases between. The CDR3 spells CASSSPTGVFGPAFF. CDR3 bases: TGTGCCAGCAGCTCACCAACGGGGGTCTTTGGACCAGCTTTCTTT.

This clonotype was found a few times. The rearrangement joins TRBV4-1 to TRBJ2-7, with D perhaps matching TRBD1 (5 bases). CDR3 length: 15 amino acids. The V gene lost 2 bases and the J gene lost 5 bases, with 16 bases spanning the gap. CDR1 and CDR2 from the germline V gene are MGHRA and YSYEKL. The CDR3 coding sequence is TGCGCCAGCAGCCAACAACAGGAGTCCTACCACGAGCAGTACTTC. This codes for CASSQQQESYHEQYF.

This clonotype was recorded at least ten times. This chain links TRBV12-3 or TRBV12-4 with TRBJ1-2; TRBD1 agrees at 9 bases. This CDR3 has 18 amino acids. Unmatched junction bases numbered 16, after V lost 5 bases and J lost 3 bases. The CDR3 is CASSPGTGFNFLDYGYTF. In DNA, the CDR3 is TGTGCCAGCAGTCCCGGGACAGGGTTCAATTTTTTGGACTATGGCTACACCTTC.

This clonotype was seen more than once but under ten times. The chain uses TRBV11-3 and TRBJ2-6; D gene uncertain. CDR1 SGHNT and CDR2 YENEEA come from the germline V gene. The CDR3 sequence is 16 residues long. Trimming removed 5 bases from V and 2 bases from J, with 13 bases in between. CDR3 sequence: CASSRDLVAGANVLTF. As DNA, the CDR3 is TGTGCCAGCAGCCGAGATCTGGTGGCTGGGGCCAACGTCCTGACTTTC.

This clonotype was counted ten times or more. The chain couples TRBV29-1 to TRBJ1-5; D unresolved. Germline V gives CDR1 SQVTM, CDR2 ANQGSEA. The CDR3 has 14 residues. V lost 5 bases and J lost 2, with 13 bases in between. In DNA, the CDR3 is TGCAGCGTTATAGACCGGGCCGGCAATCAGCCCCAGCATTTT. Its protein product is CSVIDRAGNQPQHF.

This clonotype was counted many times. This chain joins TRBV6-2 or TRBV6-3 and TRBJ1-1; no reliable D call. The V gene's germline CDR1 is MNHEY and CDR2 SVGEGT. CDR3 length: 13 amino acids. Trimming took 2 bases from V and 1 from J, leaving 5 bases between them. The CDR3 coding sequence is TGTGCCAGCAGTTACGGGGAGAACACTGAAGCTTTCTTT. This codes for CASSYGENTEAFF.

The genes are TRBV7-9 and TRBJ2-7; 16 bases are shared with TRBD2. CDR3 size: 16 residues. Germline V gives CDR1 SEHNR, CDR2 FQNEAQ (reference sequence). The ends lost 5 bases at V and 1 base at J; junction bases unmatched: 2. The CDR3 spells CASSGTSGRVSYEQYF. The CDR3 DNA sequence: TGTGCCAGCAGCGGGACTAGCGGGAGGGTATCCTACGAGCAGTACTTC.

The rearrangement joins TRBV10-3 to TRBJ2-3, with 7 bases that match TRBD2. Looked up from germline, CDR1 is ENHRY and CDR2 is SYGVKD. V lost 7 bases and J lost 6; bases outside the gene matches: 10. The CDR3 has 14 residues. The CDR3 DNA is TGTGCCATCAAGGCGGGAGTCACGGGGGATACGCAGTATTTT. It translates to CAIKAGVTGDTQYF.

J is TRBJ1-2 and V is TRBV4-1; D not certain. This CDR3 comprises 16 residues. Trimming left V 5 bases short and J 4 bases short, with 20 bases between. Per germline, CDR1 MGHRA and CDR2 YSYEKL. The CDR3 DNA reads TGCGCCAGCAGCGATCCTCGCCGGGCGCGGGGCTATGGCTACACCTTC. Translation gives CASSDPRRARGYGYTF.

V usage is TRBV12-5 and J usage is TRBJ1-6; 10 nucleotides line up with TRBD1. With 0 bases clipped from V and 5 bases from J, the junction kept 13 bases outside the gene matches. CDR1 and CDR2 (germline): LGHNT, FRNRAP. This CDR3 has 20 residues. The CDR3 here is CASGLVRRGTGVSDNSPLHF. The DNA for the CDR3 is TGTGCTAGTGGTTTGGTACGGAGAGGGACAGGGGTTTCGGATAATTCACCCCTCCACTTT. The whole variable domain, remainder taken from reference TRBV12-5 and TRBJ1-6, is DARVTQTPRHKVTEMGQEVTMRCQPILGHNTVFWYRQTMMQGLELLAYFRNRAPLDDSGMPKDRFSAEMPDATLATLKIQPSEPRDSAVYFCASGLVRRGTGVSDNSPLHFGNGTRLTVT.

This clonotype was recorded a few times. V usage is TRBV12-3 or TRBV12-4 and J usage is TRBJ2-7; D is unclear. The CDR3 is made up of 13 amino acids. V was clipped by 1 base and J by 7 bases, with 11 bases between them. CDR3 protein: CASSLEPRLEQYF. In DNA, the CDR3 is TGTGCCAGCAGTTTAGAGCCCAGGTTGGAGCAGTACTTC.